This T cell receptor beta chain was observed in a study of cytomegalovirus exposure and HLA in healthy donors. The CDR3 spans 15 residues. With 0 bases clipped from V and 5 bases from J, the junction kept 4 bases outside the gene matches. CDR1 and CDR2 (germline): SGHRS, YFSETQ. Study-level results: Among the CMV-associated chains, three were confirmed in vitro as specific for CMV antigens. Several of the most significant clusters appeared, in a later analysis, to be linked to common viral pathogens. For presence/absence analyses, sequencing depth was assumed to be roughly uniform across donors. Prediction of most subjects' HLA-A and HLA-B alleles by TCR beta sequences was reportedly accurate.

About this clone: No antigen is known for it.

Primers: 60 Vbeta forward and 13 Jbeta reverse. The protocol was immunoSEQ multiplex PCR, while the TCRdb copy is restricted to in-frame clones and leaves out a portion. This sample yields 150,000 to 200,000 clones, of which 60% to 80% are seen a single time; 2.5% to 4% belongs to the top ten. This chain joins TRBV5-1 and TRBJ2-3, with 9 bases lining up with TRBD2. What was sequenced was PBMCs. This receptor was obtained from a female donor in good health and CMV-seronegative. The chain's CDR3 is CASSLELAGQDTQYF. CDR3 DNA: TGCGCCAGCAGCTTGGAGCTAGCGGGACAAGATACGCAGTATTTT.